These 21 T cell receptor beta chains originate from one sample sequenced in a study of human thymus T cells. The data were produced by immunoSEQ multiplex PCR, yet TCRdb's version contains in-frame clones alone and is incomplete. This sample carries 46,000 or so clones, 85% to 95% of them seen once, and the ten largest clones take about 0.17%. Sequencing was performed on blood. The receptors come from a girl less than two years old with a congenital heart defect but otherwise immunologically healthy.

This clone occurred once. The rearrangement links TRBV10-1 to TRBJ2-1; D possibly matches TRBD1 or TRBD2 (5 bases each). The CDR3 runs 14 residues. V lost 4 bases, J lost 8 bases, and 15 bases lay in between. CDR1 and CDR2 (germline): WNHNN, SYGVQD (reference sequence). CDR3 DNA sequence: TGCGCCAGCAGTGGAAGAGGACGGGACGATGAGCAGTTCTTC. It specifies CASSGRGRDDEQFF.

J is TRBJ2-7 and V is TRBV4-3; D gene uncertain. Trimming removed 0 bases at V and 3 bases at J, with 6 bases between. Germline V lookup: CDR1 LGHNA, CDR2 YSLEER. CDR3 length: 13 amino acids. The CDR3 reads CASSQEAGYEQYF. The CDR3 DNA reads as TGCGCCAGCAGCCAAGAGGCCGGCTACGAGCAGTACTTC.

V and J are TRBV5-1 and TRBJ1-2; TRBD1 agrees at 7 bases. CDR3 length equals 14 residues. With V trimmed by 2 bases and J by 3 bases, 4 bases remained unmatched. CDR1 and CDR2 (germline): SGHRS, YFSETQ. The CDR3 loop is CASSFDRVDYGYTF. CDR3 nucleotide sequence: TGCGCCAGCAGCTTCGACAGGGTGGACTATGGCTACACCTTC.

This chain uses TRBV4-1 with TRBJ2-3; TRBD2 is a possible D gene (5 bases). The germline CDR1 and CDR2 sequences are MGHRA and YSYEKL. The ends were cut back, 1 base at V and 2 bases at J, with 13 bases in the middle. This CDR3 is 16 amino acids long. The CDR3 DNA is TGCGCCAGCAGCCAAGTTCTTGGCGGGTACACAGATACGCAGTATTTT. It specifies CASSQVLGGYTDTQYF.

The V gene is TRBV5-1, the J gene TRBJ2-7; a possible D gene is TRBD2 (5 bases). Germline V gene lookup returns CDR1 SGHRS and CDR2 YFSETQ. The V gene lost 4 bases and the J gene lost 4 bases, with 24 bases spanning the gap. The CDR3 is 17 amino acids. The CDR3 DNA sequence: TGCGCCAGCAGCCACATCAACAGAAGGACGGGAATTTACGAGCAGTACTTC. Translated, it gives CASSHINRRTGIYEQYF.

This clone was seen only a few times. The chain has TRBV28 and TRBJ1-2; 8 nucleotides match TRBD1. Germline V gene data show CDR1 as MDHEN and CDR2 as SYDVKM. V shed 2 bases, J shed 3 bases, and the junction held 2 bases outside the gene matches. The CDR3 has 14 residues. CDR3 DNA: TGTGCCAGCAGTTTACAGGGGGCGGACTATGGCTACACCTTC. Translation: CASSLQGADYGYTF.

CDR3 coding DNA: TGTGCCAGTAGTACCCCGTATAAGGGCAATGAGCAGTTCTTC. It yields the protein CASSTPYKGNEQFF. The chain employs TRBV19 and TRBJ2-1; D not certain. Deletions cut 4 bases from V and 6 bases from J, with 13 bases between. The germline V gene has CDR1 LNHDA and CDR2 SQIVND (reference sequence). There are 14 residues in the CDR3.

CDR3 coding DNA: TGTGCCATCAGTGAGTCACCTAGCGTGGGCTACGAGCAGTACTTC. It is translated as CAISESPSVGYEQYF. This rearrangement joins TRBV10-3 to TRBJ2-7; the D gene is possibly TRBD2 (6 bases). Trimming stripped 0 bases from V and 3 bases from J, with 12 bases between. The CDR3 is 15 residues long. Germline V lookup: CDR1 ENHRY, CDR2 SYGVKD.

The J gene is TRBJ2-7, the V gene TRBV18, with 7 nucleotides matching TRBD1. The length of the CDR3 is 14 residues. The J segment lost 3 bases and the V segment lost 3 bases, leaving 5 bases of the junction unmatched. Germline values: CDR1 KGHSH, CDR2 LQKENI. CDR3 sequence: CASSPPGTVYEQYF. CDR3 nucleotides: TGTGCCAGCTCACCCCCCGGGACAGTCTACGAGCAGTACTTC.

This chain joins TRBV19 and TRBJ1-1, with 9 bases lining up with TRBD1. Germline CDR1 and CDR2: LNHDA and SQIVND (reference sequence). The V segment lost 5 bases and the J segment 3 bases; nucleotides outside the gene matches: 10. This CDR3 comprises 16 residues. The CDR3 region is CASSPVDRGRYTEAFF. As DNA, the CDR3 is TGTGCCAGTAGTCCGGTGGACAGGGGACGATACACTGAAGCTTTCTTT. Drawing the rest from reference TRBV19 and TRBJ1-1, the complete variable domain is DGGITQSPKYLFRKEGQNVTLSCEQNLNHDAMYWYRQDPGQGLRLIYYSQIVNDFQKGDIAEGYSVSREKKESFPLTVTSAQKNPTAFYLCASSPVDRGRYTEAFFGQGTRLTVV.

The chain couples TRBV30 to TRBJ2-7; D is possibly TRBD1 (5 bases). The CDR3 runs to 16 residues. Germline V lookup: CDR1 GTSNPN, CDR2 SVGIG (reference sequence). V was clipped by 0 bases and J by 1 base, with 16 bases between them. CDR3 coding DNA: TGTGCCTGGAGTGTAGGTTCGGGTAGGGGTTCCTACGAGCAGTACTTC. Protein sequence: CAWSVGSGRGSYEQYF.

The chain uses TRBV2 and TRBJ2-2, with D possibly TRBD2 on 5 matching bases. This CDR3 has 15 residues. CDR1 is SNHLY, CDR2 FYNNEI, per germline. Trimming left V 6 bases short and J 4 bases short, with 15 bases between. The CDR3 sequence: CASSDKRILTGELFF. Written as DNA, the CDR3 is TGTGCCAGCAGCGATAAGCGGATACTCACCGGGGAGCTGTTTTTT.

The chain joins TRBV7-9 to TRBJ1-2; 7 bases line up with TRBD1. There are 15 residues in the CDR3. The junction had 5 bases not matched to a gene; V was cut back by 0 bases and J by 4 bases. CDR1 SEHNR and CDR2 FQNEAQ come from the germline V gene (reference sequence). The CDR3 is CASSLAIRDSYGYTF. For the CDR3, the DNA is TGTGCCAGCAGCTTAGCGATCCGGGACAGCTATGGCTACACCTTC.

The J gene is TRBJ1-5, the V gene TRBV7-8, with D maybe TRBD1 (5 bases). The CDR3 contains 21 residues. CDR1 is SGHVS, CDR2 FQNEAQ, per germline. Trimming removed 1 base at V and 5 bases at J, with 30 bases between. CDR3 amino acids: CASSLELVRRKALAGHQPQHF. The CDR3 bases are TGTGCCAGCAGCTTAGAACTAGTTCGCCGGAAAGCCCTTGCGGGGCATCAGCCCCAGCATTTT. The full variable domain, rest sourced from reference TRBV7-8 and TRBJ1-5, is GAGVSQSPRYKVAKRGQDVALRCDPISGHVSLFWYQQALGQGPEFLTYFQNEAQLDKSGLPSDRFFAERPEGSVSTLKIQRTQQEDSAVYLCASSLELVRRKALAGHQPQHFGDGTRLSIL.

This sequence joins TRBV2 and TRBJ2-2; D remains unclear. The CDR3 consists of 11 residues. Germline CDR1 reads SNHLY; CDR2 reads FYNNEI. The ends were cut back, 6 bases at V and 4 bases at J, with 3 bases in the middle. The DNA of the CDR3 is TGTGCCAGCAGGATCACCGGGGAGCTGTTTTTT. Its translation: CASRITGELFF.

Comments on this clone: An end of the junction does not agree with germline; a read error may underlie this. The chain joins TRBV7-7 to TRBJ2-7; possibly TRBD1 or TRBD2 for D (5 bases each). The germline V gene has CDR1 SSHAT and CDR2 FNYEAQ (reference sequence). The length of the CDR3 is 15 residues. For the CDR3, the DNA is TGTGCTAGCAGCAGGGACCAGCGTACCATTTACGAGCAGTACTTC. It specifies CASSRDQRTIYEQYF.

The chain links TRBV21-1 to TRBJ2-7. TRBV21-1 is a recognized pseudogene. This CDR3 has 17 amino acids. The chain's CDR3 is CASSKAQPVGSSYEQYF. In DNA form, the CDR3 reads TGTGCCAGCAGCAAAGCCCAGCCAGTGGGAAGCTCCTACGAGCAGTACTTC.

This rearrangement joins TRBV30 to TRBJ1-5; 7 nucleotides line up with TRBD1. Trimming cost V 0 bases and J 2 bases; bases outside gene matches: 4. The CDR3 extends over 15 amino acids. Germline CDR1 and CDR2: GTSNPN and SVGIG (reference sequence). In DNA, the CDR3 is TGTGCCTGGAGTGTACTTGGACAGGGCAATCAGCCCCAGCATTTT. Residues: CAWSVLGQGNQPQHF.

The rearrangement uses TRBV7-8 and TRBJ2-3; D call uncertain. V shed 5 bases and J shed 14 bases, with 26 bases lying between them. The CDR3 runs 15 residues. Germline V lookup: CDR1 SGHVS, CDR2 FQNEAQ. For the CDR3, the DNA is TGTGCCAGCAGCCGAACTCCGCTCAAGTCCTACTCACCGTATTTT. This sequence encodes CASSRTPLKSYSPYF.

The gene calls are TRBV21-1 and TRBJ2-1; the listed D gene, TRBD2, was not tested against the DNA. TRBV21-1 is given as a pseudogene. The CDR3 totals 14 residues. The CDR3 is CASSKLAGVNEQFF. The CDR3 bases are TGTGCCAGCAGCAAACTAGCGGGAGTCAATGAGCAGTTCTTC.

DNA of the CDR3: TGTGCCAGCAGCCTATCCCTTATTCGCAATGAGCAGTTCTTC. This encodes CASSLSLIRNEQFF. The rearrangement uses TRBV6-5 and TRBJ2-1; D ambiguous. CDR1 and CDR2 from the germline V gene are MNHEY and SVGAGI. The CDR3 runs 14 residues. V lost 6 bases and J 6 bases, leaving 15 bases between the germline ends.